The 26 T cell receptor beta chains below come from one sample, sequenced in a study of T cells in Graves' hyperthyroidism and ophthalmopathy. RNA transcripts provided the source from which TCR beta CDR3 regions were amplified. A set of HTBI primers served as the primers for a first-round RT-PCR of the TCR CDR3. TCRdb reprocessed the multiplex PCR reads via MiXCR and lists one record per CDR3 protein. Here the sample spans about 570,000 distinct CDR3 sequences, 46% being singletons. Sequences were obtained from peripheral blood or thyroid tissue (not recorded which). The receptors were sampled from an adult woman with Graves' disease, either hyperthyroidism or ophthalmopathy (not recorded which).

This clonotype was picked up many times. V is TRBV12-3 or TRBV12-4 and J is TRBJ1-2, with TRBD1 as a possible D gene (6 bases). V gave up 2 bases and J gave up 3 bases, with 13 bases separating them. This CDR3 has 15 residues. This chain's CDR3 is CASSLTGGAYYGYTF. The CDR3 DNA sequence: TGTGCCAGCAGTTTAACCGGGGGCGCTTACTATGGCTACACCTTC.

This clonotype was observed a single time. V and J are TRBV6-6 and TRBJ2-7; D unresolved. The length of the CDR3 is 13 residues. The V and J ends lost 4 bases and 5 bases respectively, with 12 bases between them. Germline loops: CDR1 MNHNY, CDR2 SVGAGI (reference sequence). The CDR3 sequence is CASSFLMSNEQYF. CDR3 sequence (DNA): TGTGCCAGCAGTTTCTTAATGAGCAACGAGCAGTACTTC.

This clonotype was detected only a few times. The V and J genes are TRBV25-1 and TRBJ1-6; a weak D match, TRBD1 (6 bases). Germline values: CDR1 MGHDK, CDR2 SYGVNS. There are 13 residues in the CDR3. V lost 8 bases and J lost 8, with 13 bases in between. The chain's CDR3 is CASRGQTHSPLHF. For the CDR3, the DNA is TGTGCCAGCCGGGGGCAGACCCATTCACCCCTCCACTTT.

The chain couples TRBV10-3 to TRBJ1-2, with TRBD1 matching 10 bases. Germline CDR1 is ENHRY and CDR2 is SYGVKD. After removal of 5 bases from V and 8 bases from J, the junction contained 5 bases not matched to a gene. The CDR3 contains 13 residues. The CDR3 bases are TGTGCCATCAGTTCGACAGGGGGCGTGGGCTACACCTTC. Protein sequence: CAISSTGGVGYTF.

The rearrangement links TRBV28 to TRBJ1-2, with D perhaps TRBD1 (5 bases). CDR1 and CDR2 (germline): MDHEN, SYDVKM. The CDR3 contains 13 residues. V was trimmed by 8 bases and J by 2 bases, leaving 12 bases between them. The CDR3 loop is CASGKQENYGYTF. CDR3 in DNA: TGTGCCAGCGGAAAACAGGAAAACTATGGCTACACCTTC.

This clonotype was seen at least ten times. This chain uses TRBV20-1 with TRBJ2-7; unclear D gene. The CDR3 totals 13 residues. The germline CDR1 and CDR2 sequences are DFQATT and SNEGSKA (reference sequence). Trimming left V 2 bases short and J 2 bases short, with 10 bases between. The CDR3 sequence: CSARSGQTYEQYF. In DNA form, the CDR3 reads TGCAGTGCTAGATCCGGGCAAACCTACGAGCAGTACTTC.

With regard to this clonotype: Possible read error: a much larger clone is one base away. The genes are TRBV10-3 and TRBJ1-1; D might be TRBD1 (6 bases). This CDR3 is built from 17 residues. The V gene lost 5 bases and the J gene lost 5 bases, with 24 bases spanning the gap. Germline values: CDR1 ENHRY, CDR2 SYGVKD. DNA for the CDR3: TGTGCCATCAGTCCGACTCGAATACAGGGCCCGAGAACTGAAGCTTTCTTT. Protein: CAISPTRIQGPRTEAFF.

The table lists this clonotype with many counts. The chain is built from TRBV7-9 and TRBJ1-1, with D maybe TRBD1 (6 bases). CDR1 SEHNR and CDR2 FQNEAQ come from the germline V gene (reference sequence). V was pared by 5 bases and J by 0 bases, with 13 bases between. The CDR3 runs to 15 residues. CDR3 protein: CASSQTDRLNTEAFF. The CDR3 region has the DNA TGTGCCAGCAGCCAAACGGACAGATTGAACACTGAAGCTTTCTTT.

This clonotype was detected only a few times. V and J are TRBV7-6 and TRBJ2-2; no definite D call. The CDR3 loop spans 15 amino acids. CDR1 is SGHVS, CDR2 FNYEAQ, per germline. V shed 2 bases and J shed 7 bases, with 14 bases lying between them. In nucleotides, the CDR3 is TGTGCCAGCAGCTTAAATCCTGGGGTCAGCGGGGAGCTGTTTTTT. The encoded protein is CASSLNPGVSGELFF.

The chain is built from TRBV10-3 and TRBJ2-3; D unclear. Germline loops: CDR1 ENHRY, CDR2 SYGVKD. V lost 6 bases and J 1 base, leaving 14 bases between the germline ends. The CDR3 has 15 amino acids. The CDR3 DNA follows: TGTGCCATCAGGAAATCGATCATACGCACAGATACGCAGTATTTT. Translated: CAIRKSIIRTDTQYF.

This clonotype was detected a few times. The gene calls are TRBV2 and TRBJ1-2; TRBD1 matches 7 bases. The CDR3 extends over 13 amino acids. Germline lookup yields CDR1 SNHLY and CDR2 FYNNEI. V lost 5 bases, J lost 3 bases, and 3 bases stayed unmatched. This CDR3 reads CASSRDSYYGYTF. CDR3 DNA: TGTGCCAGCAGTAGGGACAGCTACTATGGCTACACCTTC.

CDR3 loop: CASTGQGNTGELFF. CDR3 in DNA: TGTGCCAGCACCGGGCAGGGGAACACCGGGGAGCTGTTTTTT. V gene TRBV11-1 combines with J gene TRBJ2-2, with D possibly being TRBD1 (5 bases). V was cut by 7 bases and J by 1 base, with 10 bases left in between. In germline, CDR1 is SGHAT, CDR2 FQDESV (reference sequence). This CDR3 contains 14 residues. Combining the CDR3 with reference TRBV11-1 and TRBJ2-2 gives the whole variable domain EAEVAQSPRYKITEKSQAVAFWCDPISGHATLYWYRQILGQGPELLVQFQDESVVDDSQLPKDRFSAERLKGVDSTLKIQPAELGDSAMYLCASTGQGNTGELFFGEGSRLTVL.

Regarding this clonotype: A much larger clonotype is one base distant, so this may be a read error. The chain combines TRBV7-9 with TRBJ1-2, with a possible D match to TRBD1 (6 bases). V lost 3 bases and J lost 2, with 19 bases in between. Germline lookup yields CDR1 SEHNR and CDR2 FQNEAQ (reference sequence). This CDR3 has 17 residues. The CDR3 sequence: CASSLGRGAITNYGYTF. Here the CDR3 DNA reads TGTGCCAGCAGCTTGGGGCGGGGGGCGATCACCAACTATGGCTACACCTTC. The whole variable domain, remainder taken from reference TRBV7-9 and TRBJ1-2, is DTGVSQNPRHKITKRGQNVTFRCDPISEHNRLYWYRQTLGQGPEFLTYFQNEAQLEKSRLLSDRFSAERPKGSFSTLEIQRTEQGDSAMYLCASSLGRGAITNYGYTFGSGTRLTVV.

J is TRBJ1-2 and V is TRBV11-2, with no clear D. Germline V CDR1 and CDR2: SGHAT, FQNNGV. This CDR3 has 12 amino acids. Trimming shortened V by 9 bases and J by 8 bases, and 16 bases separated the two germline ends. CDR3 nucleotide sequence: TGTGCCAGTAGTGTTGAGTACGGAGGCTACACCTTC. Residues: CASSVEYGGYTF. Full variable domain (outside the CDR3, taken from reference TRBV11-2 and TRBJ1-2): EAGVAQSPRYKIIEKRQSVAFWCNPISGHATLYWYQQILGQGPKLLIQFQNNGVVDDSQLPKDRFSAERLKGVDSTLKIQPAKLEDSAVYLCASSVEYGGYTFGSGTRLTVV.

This clonotype has only one observation. Just one base apart from a much larger clone, this may be a read error. The rearrangement links TRBV25-1 to TRBJ2-5, with D possibly matching TRBD1 (5 bases). Germline values: CDR1 MGHDK, CDR2 SYGVNS. The CDR3 sequence is 15 residues long. The V gene lost 6 bases and the J gene lost 3 bases, with 17 bases spanning the gap. The CDR3 loop reads CASSLESRAKETQYF. In DNA, the CDR3 is TGTGCCAGCAGCTTAGAGAGCAGGGCCAAAGAGACCCAGTACTTC.

This clonotype occurred a few times. The V gene is TRBV20-1, the J gene TRBJ1-1, with TRBD1 as a possible D gene (5 bases). The germline V gene encodes CDR1 DFQATT and CDR2 SNEGSKA (reference sequence). This CDR3 spans 15 amino acids. Trimming removed 4 bases at V and 2 bases at J, with 17 bases between. The CDR3 sequence is CSATQGGQDNTEAFF. The CDR3 DNA reads TGCAGTGCTACCCAGGGAGGGCAGGATAACACTGAAGCTTTCTTT.

This chain connects TRBV6-5 to TRBJ1-6, with 8 bases aligning to TRBD1. This CDR3 comprises 18 residues. CDR1 is MNHEY and CDR2 is SVGAGI in the germline V gene. V lost 2 bases, J lost 10 bases, and 16 bases stayed unmatched. CDR3 DNA: TGTGCCAGCAGTTACCTCGCAGGGGGCATCGGTGAAGAATCACCCCTCCACTTT. It specifies CASSYLAGGIGEESPLHF.

This clonotype was detected many times. This chain connects TRBV19 to TRBJ1-3, with D perhaps matching TRBD1 (5 bases). The CDR3 covers 13 residues. CDR1 and CDR2 from the germline V gene are LNHDA and SQIVND (reference sequence). Trimming took 9 bases from V and 1 from J, leaving 10 bases between them. The CDR3 bases are TGTGCCAGCAGCGGGGGATCTGGAAACACCATATATTTT. Its protein is CASSGGSGNTIYF.

This clonotype was recorded only once. This may be a read error, as it is one base from a much larger clone. The CDR3 DNA reads TGTGCCAGCACCTCACTGGTGGAAAACTATGGCTACACCTTC. Residues: CASTSLVENYGYTF. J is TRBJ1-2 and V is TRBV3-1; D is uncertain. V lost 7 bases and J 2 bases, leaving 14 bases between the germline ends. CDR1 and CDR2 from the germline V gene are LGHDT and YNNKEL (reference sequence). There are 14 residues in the CDR3.

The chain has TRBV20-1 and TRBJ1-2; TRBD1 matches 7 bases. The CDR3 contains 14 residues. The trim removed 3 bases at V and 8 bases at J, leaving 12 bases unmatched. Germline loops: CDR1 DFQATT, CDR2 SNEGSKA (reference sequence). The CDR3 protein is CSASQGGGVLGYTF. In DNA form, the CDR3 reads TGCAGTGCTAGTCAGGGGGGGGGGGTGTTGGGCTACACCTTC.

The genes are TRBV6-1 and TRBJ2-6; D might be TRBD1 or TRBD2, each matching 6 bases. Trimming took off 6 bases at V and 2 bases at J, with 17 bases between the two ends. The germline V gene encodes CDR1 MNHNS and CDR2 SASEGT. The CDR3 is 17 residues long. The CDR3 loop reads CASSLSAGGTGANVLTF. The CDR3 region has the DNA TGTGCCAGCAGCCTTAGCGCCGGGGGCACTGGGGCCAACGTCCTGACTTTC.

V and J are TRBV7-9 and TRBJ2-7; TRBD1 aligns across 9 bases. The CDR3 extends over 15 amino acids. Trimming removed 4 bases from V and 8 bases from J; junction bases left unmatched: 12. Germline V gene data show CDR1 as SEHNR and CDR2 as FQNEAQ (reference sequence). The CDR3 DNA is TGTGCCAGCAGCTACCACAGAAGAGGACAGGGGAAGCAGTACTTC. Protein sequence: CASSYHRRGQGKQYF.

Concerning this clonotype itself: Germline is not matched at one junction end, which may reflect a read error. The V gene is TRBV5-1, the J gene TRBJ1-1, with D possibly TRBD1 on 6 matching bases. The V gene's germline CDR1 is SGHRS and CDR2 YFSETQ. CDR3 length: 14 amino acids. CDR3 protein: CASTLGTSNTEAFF. The CDR3, as DNA: TGCGCCAGCACCTTGGGGACATCGAACACTGAAGCTTTCTTT.

CDR3 protein: CASSESTTGGGETQYF. CDR3 DNA: TGCGCCAGCAGTGAGTCGACGACAGGGGGGGGCGAGACCCAGTACTTC. This chain links TRBV10-2 with TRBJ2-5; 9 bases align to TRBD1. The CDR3 loop spans 16 amino acids. J gave up 5 bases and V 0 bases, and 7 bases lay outside the gene matches. Looked up from germline, CDR1 is WSHSY and CDR2 is SAAADI.

The chain joins TRBV10-3 to TRBJ1-1; D is unresolved. The V end was cut by 4 bases, the J end by 6 bases, with 12 bases between. This CDR3 is 13 amino acids long. CDR1 is ENHRY, CDR2 SYGVKD, per germline. Written as DNA, the CDR3 is TGTGCCATCAGTGGGTCAATCCGGGCTGAAGCTTTCTTT. This encodes CAISGSIRAEAFF.

This clonotype was seen a handful of times. The CDR3 DNA reads TGTGCCAGCAGTTCCAGCTCCAGTTCAGACGGCTACGAGCAGTACTTC. Translated: CASSSSSSSDGYEQYF. V usage is TRBV28 and J usage is TRBJ2-7; D unclear. V lost 4 bases and J lost 3, with 19 bases in between. This CDR3 spans 16 amino acids. From germline, CDR1 is MDHEN and CDR2 SYDVKM.